This is a list of T cell receptor beta chains from one sample in a study of T cells in Graves' hyperthyroidism and ophthalmopathy. TCRdb used MiXCR to reprocess the multiplex PCR reads, holding one entry per CDR3 protein. This table holds over 450,000 distinct CDR3 sequences, roughly a sixth found once. Sequenced material: blood. These receptors were collected from a woman in her late teens or twenties with Graves' ophthalmopathy. CDR3s include the opening cysteine and the closing phenylalanine or tryptophan. D genes are given only for firm matches.

V gene	D gene	J gene	CDR3 protein
TRBV15	NA	TRBJ1-4	CATSREDLVNEKLFF
TRBV5-6	TRBD1	TRBJ2-3	CASSWVGQGRTADTQYF
TRBV27	NA	TRBJ1-1	CASSPQGGTTEAFF
TRBV4-1	TRBD1	TRBJ1-2	CASRQTGTGPNYGYTF
TRBV7-9	NA	TRBJ1-1	CASSLGDKLSTEAFF
TRBV19	NA	TRBJ1-1	CASSILFDTLDTEAFF
TRBV6-1	TRBD2	TRBJ2-4	CASSEGGFWASGTKNIQYF
TRBV6-2/TRBV6-3	NA	TRBJ2-3	CASGILADTQYF
TRBV6-2/TRBV6-3	TRBD1	TRBJ1-1	CASTRWDRGPEAFF
TRBV11-2	TRBD2	TRBJ2-3	CASSQTGRATDTQYF
TRBV12-3/TRBV12-4	NA	TRBJ2-3	CASRRPPDTQYF
TRBV20-1	NA	TRBJ2-3	CSARQQGDTQYF
TRBV19	NA	TRBJ2-5	CASSIAMYQETQYF
TRBV6-5	NA	TRBJ2-7	CASSFLGTYEQYF
TRBV20-1	TRBD2	TRBJ2-3	CSASPGLAGGITSTDTQYF
TRBV29-1	NA	TRBJ1-2	CSVPKGGDMVYGYTF
TRBV11-2	TRBD1	TRBJ2-5	CASRKVRGYQETQYF
TRBV30	NA	TRBJ1-6	CAWRGAGNSPLHF
TRBV20-1	NA	TRBJ1-1	CSALIPPEAFF
TRBV15	TRBD1	TRBJ2-1	CATSRDLGQGARNEQFF
TRBV3-1	NA	TRBJ1-6	CASSQDPVTGRLNSPLHF
TRBV4-1	NA	TRBJ2-1	CASSQEGLDSYNEQFF
TRBV11-3	TRBD2	TRBJ2-3	CASSLGTSDTDTQYF
TRBV5-1	TRBD2	TRBJ2-7	CASSLAGLAGGWYEQYF
TRBV30	NA	TRBJ1-6	CAWSRDFYNSPLHF
TRBV7-9	NA	TRBJ1-1	CASSSPTGGWYTEAFF
TRBV14	TRBD2	TRBJ2-7	CASRPAGGSSYEQYF
TRBV5-1	NA	TRBJ1-1	CASSLWVNTEAFF
TRBV11-2	NA	TRBJ1-4	CASSLRESNEKLFF
TRBV4-1	NA	TRBJ1-1	CASSHPKGRWNTEAFF
TRBV27	NA	TRBJ2-3	CASSRWRTDTQYF
TRBV7-9	NA	TRBJ1-6	CASSLVAGNSPLHF
TRBV7-2	TRBD1	TRBJ2-1	CASSLLTGQAPLNEQFF
TRBV11-3	NA	TRBJ2-3	CASSSQKDPGDTQYF
TRBV28	NA	TRBJ1-6	CASSSLISYNSPLHF
TRBV29-1	TRBD2	TRBJ2-7	CSVGSGSRYEQYF
TRBV9	NA	TRBJ1-1	CASSTGRMNTEAFF
TRBV19	NA	TRBJ1-2	CASGEARDYGYTF
TRBV11-2	NA	TRBJ2-3	CASTRVGGRGTDTQYF
TRBV18	NA	TRBJ1-2	CASSREERDYGYTF
TRBV30	NA	TRBJ1-2	CAWNTANYGYTF
TRBV7-7	TRBD2	TRBJ2-1	CASSAASGRVSEQFF
TRBV7-9	TRBD1	TRBJ1-2	CASSRQGGYTF
TRBV5-4	TRBD1	TRBJ2-1	CASSLDRGTYNEQFF
TRBV27	NA	TRBJ2-5	CASSLLASQETQYF
TRBV4-3	TRBD2	TRBJ2-1	CASSPLAGALNEQFF
TRBV28	NA	TRBJ1-1	CASSLDREGLMNTEAFF
TRBV5-1	NA	TRBJ2-3	CASSTGGGADTQYF
TRBV7-9	NA	TRBJ1-2	CASSLQSSYTF
TRBV15	TRBD2	TRBJ2-1	CATSSASGSYEQFF
TRBV7-2	NA	TRBJ1-5	CASSLGVGGQPQHF
TRBV28	TRBD2	TRBJ2-1	CASRGDRGGSYNEQFF
TRBV30	NA	TRBJ1-2	CAWSSFPGPGYTF
TRBV30	NA	TRBJ1-1	CAWSATFTTNTEAFF
TRBV27	TRBD2	TRBJ2-1	CASRLAGGLYNEQFF